Listed below are T cell receptor beta chains from one sample, sequenced in a study of technical replicates of blood from a handful of donors. Clones were read by immunoSEQ multiplex PCR, and TCRdb kept only the in-frame ones, dropping some. The sample holds roughly 14,000 clones, roughly 80% seen once. The specimen was PBMCs. Receptor source: a human donor in good health. Each CDR3 is given with its conserved first and last residue. Fields, in order: J gene, D gene, CDR3 length, clone size, V gene, CDR3 protein, CDR3 DNA. D genes are given only for firm matches. Size values are once, few and many counts, or a class for expanded clones, and some rows have none.

TRBJ2-2 - 14 - TRBV4-1 CASSQDQNTGELFF TGCGCCAGCAGCCAAGACCAGAACACCGGGGAGCTGTTTTTT
TRBJ2-3 TRBD2 13 - TRBV7-3 CASGLREGDTQYF TGTGCCAGCGGCCTCAGGGAGGGAGATACGCAGTATTTT
TRBJ1-5 TRBD1 16 - TRBV4-1 CASSQDWDSLNQPQHF TGCGCCAGCAGCCAAGATTGGGACAGCTTAAATCAGCCCCAGCATTTT
TRBJ2-7 - 12 - TRBV29-1 CSVRRGNYEQYF TGCAGCGTTCGCAGGGGAAACTACGAGCAGTACTTC
TRBJ2-1 - 15 - TRBV10-2 CASVREDLSYNEQFF TGCGCCAGCGTCAGAGAGGACTTGTCCTACAATGAGCAGTTCTTC
TRBJ2-7 - 14 - TRBV27 CASSIGQPRNEQYF TGTGCCAGCAGTATAGGACAGCCTAGGAACGAGCAGTACTTC
TRBJ2-2 TRBD2 15 - TRBV6-1 CASSEKLAGAGELFF TGTGCCAGCAGTGAAAAACTAGCGGGAGCCGGGGAGCTGTTTTTT
TRBJ1-1 - 13 - TRBV2 CASSEPLNTEAFF TGTGCCAGCAGTGAACCTCTGAACACTGAAGCTTTCTTT
TRBJ2-4 - 12 few TRBV19 CASSMAGLSPYF TGTGCCAGTAGTATGGCTGGGCTTAGTCCGTACTTC
TRBJ2-1 TRBD2 16 - TRBV5-1 CASSLLGGASYNEQFF TGCGCCAGCAGCTTGCTGGGAGGGGCCTCCTACAATGAGCAGTTCTTC
TRBJ1-2 - 12 - TRBV10-3 CAISGQGSGYTF TGTGCCATCTCGGGCCAGGGTTCCGGCTACACCTTC
TRBJ2-2 TRBD2 15 - TRBV7-2 CASSPRTSLTGELFF TGTGCCAGCAGCCCCCGGACTAGTCTTACCGGGGAGCTGTTTTTT
TRBJ2-7 - 15 - TRBV7-8 CASSSWAGGAREQYF TGTGCCAGCAGCTCCTGGGCGGGTGGAGCACGCGAGCAGTACTTC
TRBJ2-2 TRBD2 16 - TRBV29-1 CSVGTLAGGGTGELFF TGCAGCGTTGGTACCCTAGCGGGAGGAGGCACCGGGGAGCTGTTTTTT
TRBJ2-7 TRBD1 15 - TRBV29-1 CSVARDSRRYYEQYF TGCAGCGTTGCACGGGACAGCCGGAGATATTACGAGCAGTACTTC
TRBJ1-1 - 16 - TRBV6-6 CASSYVSGSLNTEAFF TGTGCCAGCAGTTACGTGAGCGGCAGTCTGAACACTGAAGCTTTCTTT
TRBJ2-1 TRBD2 17 once TRBV25-1 CASIQLAGGHCYNEQFF TGTGCCAGCATTCAACTAGCGGGAGGGCATTGCTACAATGAGCAGTTCTTC
TRBJ2-7 - 15 few TRBV5-6 CASSLGARGTYEQYF TGTGCCAGCAGCTTGGGCGCAAGGGGCACCTACGAGCAGTACTTC
TRBJ2-5 TRBD2 13 once TRBV5-8 CASSLEGTTSPHF TGTGCCAGCAGCTTGGAAGGGACTACAAGTCCCCACTTC
TRBJ2-1 TRBD2 14 - TRBV27 CASGRASGTNEQFF TGTGCCAGCGGCCGGGCTAGCGGGACTAATGAGCAGTTCTTC
TRBJ2-7 TRBD1 14 - TRBV7-9 CASSPGQGNGEQYF TGTGCCAGCAGCCCAGGACAGGGGAATGGCGAGCAGTACTTC
TRBJ2-5 TRBD2 16 - TRBV10-2 CASSETSGRKGETQYF TGCGCCAGCAGTGAGACCAGCGGGAGGAAAGGAGAGACCCAGTACTTC
TRBJ2-5 - 11 once TRBV30 CAWSSGETQYF TGTGCCTGGAGCTCAGGAGAGACCCAGTACTTC
TRBJ1-1 - 13 - TRBV5-1 CASSLGESTEAFF TGCGCCAGCAGCTTGGGAGAGAGCACTGAAGCTTTCTTT
TRBJ2-7 TRBD2 16 - TRBV5-4 CASSSVGLADFYEQYF TGTGCCAGCAGCTCGGTGGGACTAGCGGATTTCTACGAGCAGTACTTC
TRBJ1-1 - 11 few TRBV11-2 CASSIYTEAFF TGTGCCAGCAGCATATACACTGAAGCTTTCTTT